A selection of T cell receptor beta chains follows, all from one sample in a study of T cells in Graves' hyperthyroidism and ophthalmopathy. TCRdb recomputed calls from the multiplex PCR reads with MiXCR, one row per CDR3 protein. Of approximately 210,000 distinct CDR3 sequences detected, more than 15% appear once; the ten largest clones hold roughly 53%. Material for sequencing was blood. The receptors derive from a man between 50 and 59 years old with Graves' hyperthyroidism. Both conserved end residues are part of each CDR3. The D gene is left open where the match is weak. Some rows have no size entry. The others give once, few or many, or a class for an expanded clone.

>TRBJ2-2|TRBD1|many|TRBV24-1
TGTGCCACCAGTGATTACCGGGACAGGAACACCGGGGAGCTGTTTTTT
CATSDYRDRNTGELFF
>TRBJ2-7|NA|few|TRBV7-7
TGTGCTAGCAGCTTGGAGGGGGTTGAGCAGTACTTC
CASSLEGVEQYF
>TRBJ1-2|NA|few|TRBV12-3/TRBV12-4
TGTGCCAGCAACACCCGGGCAGGGGATTCTCTCGGCTACACCTTC
CASNTRAGDSLGYTF
>TRBJ2-1|TRBD1|many|TRBV18
TGTGCCAGCTCACCACCGGGGACAGGTTACAATGAGCAGTTCTTC
CASSPPGTGYNEQFF
>TRBJ1-4|TRBD1|few|TRBV20-1
TGCAGTGCTCTAGGCGGGGCAGGGGGCCGGAATGAAAAACTGTTTTTT
CSALGGAGGRNEKLFF
>TRBJ1-2|NA|few|TRBV18
TGTGCCAGCTCACCGGCTGGGGGCCCCCAAGGCTACACCTTC
CASSPAGGPQGYTF
>TRBJ1-1|NA|few|TRBV12-3/TRBV12-4
TGTGCCAGCATACCCGCGGGGGCCCGGGGCCTGAACACTGAAGCTTTCTTT
CASIPAGARGLNTEAFF
>TRBJ1-6|NA|NA|TRBV2
TGTGCCAGCAATTCCGGGGTTGCCTCGTCACCCCTCCACTTT
CASNSGVASSPLHF
>TRBJ2-7|TRBD1|many|TRBV20-1
TGCAGTGCTAGCCGATGGGGACAGGGGTCTGACGAGCAGTACTTC
CSASRWGQGSDEQYF
>TRBJ2-5|TRBD2|few|TRBV7-7
TGTGCTAGCAGCTTAGGGCCGGGACTAGCGGGATGGGAGACCCAGTACTTC
CASSLGPGLAGWETQYF
>TRBJ2-7|NA|NA|TRBV12-3/TRBV12-4
TGTGCCAGCAGTCAATGGGACGCCTCCTACGAGCAGTACTTC
CASSQWDASYEQYF
>TRBJ2-5|NA|few|TRBV9
TGTGCCAGCAGCGTAGGTCAAGAGACCCAGTACTTC
CASSVGQETQYF
>TRBJ2-5|NA|few|TRBV29-1
TGCAGCGTTGAAGATGGACAGACCCAGTACTTC
CSVEDGQTQYF
>TRBJ2-5|NA|many|TRBV28
TGTGCCAGCAGCCTCCCCCATCACAAATCAGAGACCCAGTACTTC
CASSLPHHKSETQYF
>TRBJ2-1|NA|NA|TRBV29-1
TGCAGGTCTGAAAGTGGCGATGAGCAGTTCTTC
CRSESGDEQFF
>TRBJ2-7|NA|many|TRBV28
TGTGCCAGCAGCCCACAGGGATCCCTTTCTTACGAGCAGTACTTC
CASSPQGSLSYEQYF
>TRBJ2-2|NA|many|TRBV4-1
TGCGCCAGCAGCCCAGTGGAGATCGCCGGGGAGCTGTTTTTT
CASSPVEIAGELFF
>TRBJ2-3|NA|few|TRBV20-1
TGCAGTGCCGTAACTGGACAAACAAACACAGATACGCAGTATTTT
CSAVTGQTNTDTQYF
>TRBJ2-5|NA|few|TRBV19
TGTGCCAGTAGTATCCGGACCCCACTACAAGAGACCCAGTACTTC
CASSIRTPLQETQYF
>TRBJ2-1|TRBD1|NA|TRBV7-9
TGTGCCAGCAGCCCGACAGGGGCCCCCAATGAGCAGTTCTTC
CASSPTGAPNEQFF
>TRBJ2-5|TRBD2|many|TRBV28
TGTGCCAGCAGTGCACTAGCGGTGTACCAAGAGACCCAGTACTTC
CASSALAVYQETQYF
>TRBJ2-7|TRBD1|few|TRBV29-1
TGCAGCGTTCTGGACAGGCGATTTTCCTCCTACGAGCAGTACTTC
CSVLDRRFSSYEQYF
>TRBJ2-1|TRBD2|many|TRBV20-1
TGCAGTGCTAGTGACAGCGGGAGACGCTACAATGAGCAGTTCTTC
CSASDSGRRYNEQFF
>TRBJ2-6|TRBD2|many|TRBV2
TGTGCCAGCAGTGAAATAGCGGGGAGCGTAGTTGGGGCCAACGTCCTGACTTTC
CASSEIAGSVVGANVLTF
>TRBJ2-3|TRBD2|many|TRBV20-1
TGCAGTGCTAGATCATTCATGACTAGCGGGAGAGGAGAGACAGATACGCAGTATTTT
CSARSFMTSGRGETDTQYF
>TRBJ2-7|NA|few|TRBV6-2/TRBV6-3
TGTGCCAGCAGTCCGTCTCTGGGGCGGCAGTACTTC
CASSPSLGRQYF